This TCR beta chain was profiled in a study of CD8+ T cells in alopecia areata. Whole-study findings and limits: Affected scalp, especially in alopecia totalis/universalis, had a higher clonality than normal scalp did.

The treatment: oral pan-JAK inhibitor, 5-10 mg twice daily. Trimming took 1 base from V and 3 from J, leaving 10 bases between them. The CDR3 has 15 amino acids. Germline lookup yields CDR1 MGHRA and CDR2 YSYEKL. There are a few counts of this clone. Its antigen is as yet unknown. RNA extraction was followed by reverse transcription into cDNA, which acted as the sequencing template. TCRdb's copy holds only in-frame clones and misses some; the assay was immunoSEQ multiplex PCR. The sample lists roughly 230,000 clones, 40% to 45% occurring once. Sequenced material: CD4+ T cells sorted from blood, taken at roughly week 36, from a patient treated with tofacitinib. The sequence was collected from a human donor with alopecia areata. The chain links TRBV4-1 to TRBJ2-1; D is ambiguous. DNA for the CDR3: TGCGCCAGCAGCCAAGGAGTTCTGGGCTACAATGAGCAGTTCTTC. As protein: CASSQGVLGYNEQFF.